These T cell receptor beta chains were read from a single sample in a study of shared clonotypes between healthy human individuals. TCRdb keeps only in-frame clones here, not all; method: immunoSEQ multiplex PCR. The sample shows around 2.5 million clones, roughly 93% of them seen only once. The source material was naive CD4+ T cells from PBMCs. These receptors all stem from a man aged 18-30 years in good health. Some clones in this sample may be carry-over from other donors' samples. Both conserved end residues are part of each CDR3. Each record gives: J gene, V gene, D gene, CDR3 length, clone size, CDR3 DNA, CDR3 protein. The D gene is left open where the match is weak. The size field is filled for only some rows; it gives once, few, many or a size class.

j_gene: TRBJ2-3; v_gene: TRBV7-8; d_gene: TRBD2; len: 16; abundance: once; CDR3nt: TGTGCCAGCAGCCCGCGGCGACTAGCGGGAGGGGAGACGCAGTATTTT; CDR3aa: CASSPRRLAGGETQYF
j_gene: TRBJ1-5; v_gene: TRBV10-3; d_gene: NA; len: 14; abundance: NA; CDR3nt: TGTGCCATCAGTACGGACAGTAACAATCAGCCCCAGCATTTT; CDR3aa: CAISTDSNNQPQHF
j_gene: TRBJ2-7; v_gene: TRBV29-1; d_gene: NA; len: 15; abundance: NA; CDR3nt: TGCAGCGTTGAAGATGCCTCCCGCCACTCCTACGAGCAGTACTTC; CDR3aa: CSVEDASRHSYEQYF
j_gene: TRBJ1-4; v_gene: TRBV2; d_gene: NA; len: 15; abundance: NA; CDR3nt: TGTGCCAGCACCTCCGGGACAAGGGGGAGTGAAAAACTGTTTTTT; CDR3aa: CASTSGTRGSEKLFF
j_gene: TRBJ2-2; v_gene: TRBV7-6; d_gene: NA; len: 13; abundance: NA; CDR3nt: TGTGCCAGCAGCTTATTAGGTCGCCGGGAGCTGTTTTTT; CDR3aa: CASSLLGRRELFF
j_gene: TRBJ1-2; v_gene: TRBV29-1; d_gene: NA; len: 14; abundance: NA; CDR3nt: TGCAGCGTGGCCGACAGGACGCCTAACTATGGCTACACCTTC; CDR3aa: CSVADRTPNYGYTF
j_gene: TRBJ2-5; v_gene: TRBV2; d_gene: NA; len: 16; abundance: NA; CDR3nt: TGTGCCAGCATCCCCAATAGGCAGGGGCGGCGGGAGACCCAGTACTTC; CDR3aa: CASIPNRQGRRETQYF
j_gene: TRBJ1-2; v_gene: TRBV28; d_gene: NA; len: 13; abundance: NA; CDR3nt: TGTGCCAGCAGTTTTCAGGGAAGCTCTGGCTACACCTTC; CDR3aa: CASSFQGSSGYTF
j_gene: TRBJ2-7; v_gene: TRBV5-6; d_gene: TRBD1; len: 15; abundance: NA; CDR3nt: TGTGCCAGCAGCGCCACAGGGGATCCCCCCTACGAGCAGTACTTC; CDR3aa: CASSATGDPPYEQYF
j_gene: TRBJ1-2; v_gene: TRBV5-6; d_gene: TRBD1; len: 14; abundance: NA; CDR3nt: TGTGCCAGCAGCTTGTGGACAGGTGCTTATGGCTACACCTTC; CDR3aa: CASSLWTGAYGYTF
j_gene: TRBJ2-5; v_gene: TRBV5-1; d_gene: NA; len: 13; abundance: NA; CDR3nt: TGCGCCACCACAGCTTTGGGTGGCGAGACCCAGTACTTC; CDR3aa: CATTALGGETQYF
j_gene: TRBJ2-2; v_gene: TRBV19; d_gene: NA; len: 12; abundance: NA; CDR3nt: TGTGCCAGTAGTACCCCCCCCGGGGAGCTGTTTTTT; CDR3aa: CASSTPPGELFF
j_gene: TRBJ1-1; v_gene: TRBV10-3; d_gene: NA; len: 13; abundance: NA; CDR3nt: TGTGCCATCAGTGAGTTGGGGCTCACTGAAGCTTTCTTT; CDR3aa: CAISELGLTEAFF
j_gene: TRBJ1-1; v_gene: TRBV6-6; d_gene: NA; len: 14; abundance: once; CDR3nt: TGTGCCAGCAGTTACTCGTCTGGCGGGGCTGAAGCTTTCTTT; CDR3aa: CASSYSSGGAEAFF
j_gene: TRBJ2-1; v_gene: TRBV7-2; d_gene: NA; len: 14; abundance: once; CDR3nt: TGTGCCAGCAGCCGCACAGGGAACTTCAATGAGCAGTTCTTC; CDR3aa: CASSRTGNFNEQFF
j_gene: TRBJ2-1; v_gene: TRBV7-3; d_gene: TRBD2; len: 15; abundance: NA; CDR3nt: TGTGCCAGCAGCTTGGGGACTAGTTCCTACAATGAGCAGTTCTTC; CDR3aa: CASSLGTSSYNEQFF
j_gene: TRBJ1-1; v_gene: TRBV5-4; d_gene: NA; len: 16; abundance: once; CDR3nt: TGTGCCAGCAGCCCCCCGGGGCCTGGCAGGGAAACTGAAGCTTTCTTT; CDR3aa: CASSPPGPGRETEAFF
j_gene: TRBJ2-2; v_gene: TRBV11-2; d_gene: NA; len: 13; abundance: NA; CDR3nt: TGTGCCAGCAGCTATATTAACACCGGGGAGCTGTTTTTT; CDR3aa: CASSYINTGELFF
j_gene: TRBJ1-4; v_gene: TRBV7-9; d_gene: TRBD1; len: 15; abundance: NA; CDR3nt: TGTGCCAGCAGCGACAGGGCGGGGGGTAATGAAAAACTGTTTTTT; CDR3aa: CASSDRAGGNEKLFF
j_gene: TRBJ2-2; v_gene: TRBV6-5; d_gene: TRBD1; len: 12; abundance: NA; CDR3nt: TGTGCCAGCAGTCGGAGACAGGGACGGGTGTTTTTT; CDR3aa: CASSRRQGRVFF
j_gene: TRBJ1-1; v_gene: TRBV15; d_gene: NA; len: 14; abundance: NA; CDR3nt: TGTGCCACCCACCGGAGGGGTTGGGACACTGAAGCTTTCTTT; CDR3aa: CATHRRGWDTEAFF
j_gene: TRBJ1-5; v_gene: TRBV10-3; d_gene: NA; len: 15; abundance: NA; CDR3nt: TGTGCCATCAGCGCGGGGCCGGGGAGCAATCAGCCCCAGCATTTT; CDR3aa: CAISAGPGSNQPQHF
j_gene: TRBJ1-5; v_gene: TRBV5-1; d_gene: NA; len: 13; abundance: NA; CDR3nt: TGCGCCAGCAGCCCACAGGGTAATCAGCCCCAGCATTTT; CDR3aa: CASSPQGNQPQHF
j_gene: TRBJ2-2; v_gene: TRBV6-4; d_gene: NA; len: 15; abundance: once; CDR3nt: TGTGCCAGCAGTGACCGGACAACGAACACCGGGGAGCTGTTTTTT; CDR3aa: CASSDRTTNTGELFF
j_gene: TRBJ2-7; v_gene: TRBV27; d_gene: NA; len: 13; abundance: NA; CDR3nt: TGTGCCAGCAGTCCCCGGTCTTTCTACGAGCAGTACTTC; CDR3aa: CASSPRSFYEQYF
j_gene: TRBJ1-2; v_gene: TRBV6-5; d_gene: NA; len: 13; abundance: NA; CDR3nt: TGTGCCAGCAGTTACCAAAGTGGACTTTACTACACCTTC; CDR3aa: CASSYQSGLYYTF
j_gene: TRBJ2-7; v_gene: TRBV6-1; d_gene: NA; len: 15; abundance: NA; CDR3nt: TGTGCCAGCAGTAGAAGGGGGACACTACCCTACGAGCAGTACTTC; CDR3aa: CASSRRGTLPYEQYF
j_gene: TRBJ2-7; v_gene: TRBV28; d_gene: NA; len: 16; abundance: NA; CDR3nt: TGTGCCAGCAGCAGTCGCTCCGGGACGGAGCCCTACGAGCAGTACTTC; CDR3aa: CASSSRSGTEPYEQYF
j_gene: TRBJ2-7; v_gene: TRBV11-2; d_gene: TRBD2; len: 17; abundance: NA; CDR3nt: TGTGCCAGCAGCTTTGGGACTAGCGGGAGGGATTTCTACGAGCAGTACTTC; CDR3aa: CASSFGTSGRDFYEQYF
j_gene: TRBJ1-2; v_gene: TRBV4-1; d_gene: NA; len: 14; abundance: NA; CDR3nt: TGCGCCAGCAGCCAAGAAAGAGCGGACTATGGCTACACCTTC; CDR3aa: CASSQERADYGYTF
j_gene: TRBJ2-3; v_gene: TRBV15; d_gene: TRBD2; len: 20; abundance: NA; CDR3nt: TGTGCCACCAGCAGAGATGGGGCGACTAGCGGGAGGGTGAGGGCAGATACGCAGTATTTT; CDR3aa: CATSRDGATSGRVRADTQYF
j_gene: TRBJ2-3; v_gene: TRBV6-1; d_gene: TRBD1; len: 14; abundance: NA; CDR3nt: TGTGCCAGCAGCCAGGACAGGGTGGCAGATACGCAGTATTTT; CDR3aa: CASSQDRVADTQYF
j_gene: TRBJ2-3; v_gene: TRBV5-1; d_gene: NA; len: 14; abundance: once; CDR3nt: TGCGCCAGCAGTAAGGAGGTTGCCACAGATACGCAGTATTTT; CDR3aa: CASSKEVATDTQYF
j_gene: TRBJ2-7; v_gene: TRBV28; d_gene: NA; len: 17; abundance: once; CDR3nt: TGTGCCAGTATGACCGAGCGACAGACGATGTACTCCTACGAGCAGTACTTC; CDR3aa: CASMTERQTMYSYEQYF
j_gene: TRBJ2-1; v_gene: TRBV28; d_gene: NA; len: 14; abundance: NA; CDR3nt: TGTGCCAGCAGTGAGAACAGGGTTGGGAATGAGCAGTTCTTC; CDR3aa: CASSENRVGNEQFF
j_gene: TRBJ1-4; v_gene: TRBV28; d_gene: NA; len: 14; abundance: NA; CDR3nt: TGTGCCAGCAGTTTTTGGGGTAGCGGTGAAAAACTGTTTTTT; CDR3aa: CASSFWGSGEKLFF
j_gene: TRBJ1-5; v_gene: TRBV6-5; d_gene: NA; len: 15; abundance: NA; CDR3nt: TGTGCCAGCAGTGCGACGAGGGGCAGAGATCAGCCCCAGCATTTT; CDR3aa: CASSATRGRDQPQHF
j_gene: TRBJ2-5; v_gene: TRBV27; d_gene: NA; len: 17; abundance: NA; CDR3nt: TGTGCCAGCAGTTTACTTGGTCGGACCACCCGGCGAGAGACCCAGTACTTC; CDR3aa: CASSLLGRTTRRETQYF
j_gene: TRBJ2-2; v_gene: TRBV9; d_gene: TRBD2; len: 18; abundance: NA; CDR3nt: TGTGCCAGCAGCGTAGGCGGGGGTAGCGGGAGGGCCCCCGGGGAGCTGTTTTTT; CDR3aa: CASSVGGGSGRAPGELFF
j_gene: TRBJ2-2; v_gene: TRBV5-1; d_gene: NA; len: 16; abundance: NA; CDR3nt: TGCGCCAGCAGCTTCGGAGGGGCGGCGAACACCGGGGAGCTGTTTTTT; CDR3aa: CASSFGGAANTGELFF
j_gene: TRBJ2-1; v_gene: TRBV2; d_gene: NA; len: 12; abundance: NA; CDR3nt: TGTGCCAGCAGTGCTAATAGTCCTGAGCAGTTCTTC; CDR3aa: CASSANSPEQFF
j_gene: TRBJ1-1; v_gene: TRBV11-2; d_gene: TRBD1; len: 13; abundance: NA; CDR3nt: TGTGCCAGCAGCTTATACAGGGGCACTGAAGCTTTCTTT; CDR3aa: CASSLYRGTEAFF
j_gene: TRBJ2-1; v_gene: TRBV7-2; d_gene: NA; len: 14; abundance: NA; CDR3nt: TGTGCCAGCAGCTATAGAGGGGCCTACAATGAGCAGTTCTTC; CDR3aa: CASSYRGAYNEQFF
j_gene: TRBJ1-1; v_gene: TRBV9; d_gene: NA; len: 14; abundance: NA; CDR3nt: TGTGCCAGCAGCGCCATTTCTACCTCCACTGAAGCTTTCTTT; CDR3aa: CASSAISTSTEAFF
j_gene: TRBJ2-3; v_gene: TRBV2; d_gene: NA; len: 13; abundance: NA; CDR3nt: TGTGCCAGCAGGAGGGGGGTCACAGATACGCAGTATTTT; CDR3aa: CASRRGVTDTQYF
j_gene: TRBJ2-7; v_gene: TRBV5-1; d_gene: NA; len: 13; abundance: NA; CDR3nt: TGCGCCAGCAGCCAGAGACCCGCCTACGAGCAGTACTTC; CDR3aa: CASSQRPAYEQYF
j_gene: TRBJ2-2; v_gene: TRBV7-2; d_gene: NA; len: 12; abundance: NA; CDR3nt: TGTGCCAGCAGCTTATCGGGAAGGGAGCTGTTTTTT; CDR3aa: CASSLSGRELFF
j_gene: TRBJ1-1; v_gene: TRBV5-4; d_gene: NA; len: 16; abundance: NA; CDR3nt: TGTGCCAGCAGCACAGACTCCAGCGGCCCCGGGACTGAAGCTTTCTTT; CDR3aa: CASSTDSSGPGTEAFF
j_gene: TRBJ2-5; v_gene: TRBV6-1; d_gene: TRBD2; len: 17; abundance: once; CDR3nt: TGTGCCAGCAGTGAAGGTCAGACTAGCGGGATTATCGAGACCCAGTACTTC; CDR3aa: CASSEGQTSGIIETQYF
j_gene: TRBJ2-6; v_gene: TRBV5-6; d_gene: TRBD1; len: 16; abundance: NA; CDR3nt: TGTGCCAGCAGCCAAATCGACAGGGAGGGGGCCAACGTCCTGACTTTC; CDR3aa: CASSQIDREGANVLTF